The sequence of this T cell receptor beta chain was determined in a study of blood T cell repertoires in COVID-19. Profiled with immunoSEQ multiplex PCR; TCRdb holds only in-frame clones, not every one. The repertoire holds approximately 82,000 clones, with over 75% as singletons. After removal of 8 bases from V and 6 bases from J, the junction contained 13 bases not matched to a gene. Germline lookup yields CDR1 SQVTM and CDR2 ANQGSEA. The CDR3 extends over 14 amino acids. The sample was peripheral blood. The receptor was isolated from a human donor in a cohort sampled during active COVID-19. J is TRBJ2-5 and V is TRBV29-1; 9 nucleotides line up with TRBD2. CDR3 nucleotide sequence: TGCAGCCTTCTTAAGGCGGGGGGGCCAAAGACCCAGTACTTC. Protein product: CSLLKAGGPKTQYF.